This T cell receptor (beta chain) derives from a study of T cells after yellow fever vaccination. With V trimmed by 7 bases and J by 6 bases, 5 bases remained unmatched. The V gene's germline CDR1 is DFQATT and CDR2 SNEGSKA (reference sequence). This CDR3 comprises 12 residues. TCRdb recomputed calls from the 5' RACE reads with MiXCR, one row per CDR3 protein. Of over 110,000 distinct CDR3 sequences listed, over 7% are singletons. This clonotype has a count of ten or more. The sequenced sample was CD4+ T cells sorted from PBMCs, obtained 5 days after the yellow fever booster vaccination. The rearrangement uses TRBV20-1 and TRBJ2-1, with 8 positions matching TRBD2. The sequence was obtained from a man aged 30 to 39 who received the YFV17D yellow fever vaccine. The CDR3 DNA reads as TGCAGTGGTTTAGCGGGACCCAATGAGCAGTTCTTC. As protein: CSGLAGPNEQFF.